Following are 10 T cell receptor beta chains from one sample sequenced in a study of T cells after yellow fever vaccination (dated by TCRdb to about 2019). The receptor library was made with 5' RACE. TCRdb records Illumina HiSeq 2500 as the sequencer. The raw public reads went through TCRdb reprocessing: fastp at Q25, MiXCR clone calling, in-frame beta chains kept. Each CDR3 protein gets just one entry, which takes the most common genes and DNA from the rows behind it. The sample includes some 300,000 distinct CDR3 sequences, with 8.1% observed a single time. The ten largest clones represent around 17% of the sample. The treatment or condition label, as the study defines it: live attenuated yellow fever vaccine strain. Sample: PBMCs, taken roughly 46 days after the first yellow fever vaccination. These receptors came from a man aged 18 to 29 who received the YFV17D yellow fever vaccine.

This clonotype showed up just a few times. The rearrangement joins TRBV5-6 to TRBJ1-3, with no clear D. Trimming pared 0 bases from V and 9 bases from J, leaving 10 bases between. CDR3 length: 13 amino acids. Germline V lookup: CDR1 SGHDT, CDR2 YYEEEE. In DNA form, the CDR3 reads TGTGCCAGCAGCTTGGCCCGTGGCGGCACCATATATTTT. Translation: CASSLARGGTIYF.

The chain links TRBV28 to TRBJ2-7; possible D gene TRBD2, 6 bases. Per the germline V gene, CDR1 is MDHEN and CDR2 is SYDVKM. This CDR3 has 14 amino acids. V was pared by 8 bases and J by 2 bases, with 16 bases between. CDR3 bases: TGTGCCAGCGCGGGGCCCCGACGGCCCTACGAGCAGTACTTC. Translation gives CASAGPRRPYEQYF.

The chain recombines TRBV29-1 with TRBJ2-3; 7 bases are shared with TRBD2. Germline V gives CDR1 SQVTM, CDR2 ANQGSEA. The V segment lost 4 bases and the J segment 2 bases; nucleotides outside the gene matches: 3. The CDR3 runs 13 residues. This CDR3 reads CSVAGLVTDTQYF. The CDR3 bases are TGCAGCGTTGCAGGACTAGTCACAGATACGCAGTATTTT.

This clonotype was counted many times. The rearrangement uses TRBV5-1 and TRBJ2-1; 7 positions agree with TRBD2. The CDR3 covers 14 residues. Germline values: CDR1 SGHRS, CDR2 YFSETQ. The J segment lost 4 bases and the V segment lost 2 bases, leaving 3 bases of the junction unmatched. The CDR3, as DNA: TGCGCCAGCAGCTTAGGGACTACGTACAATGAGCAGTTCTTC. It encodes CASSLGTTYNEQFF.

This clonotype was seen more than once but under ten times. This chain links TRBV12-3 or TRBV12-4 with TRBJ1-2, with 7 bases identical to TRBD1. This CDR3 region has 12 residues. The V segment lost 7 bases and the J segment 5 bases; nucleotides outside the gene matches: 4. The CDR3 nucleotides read TGTGCCAGCAAGGGACAGTATTATGGCTACACCTTC. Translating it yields CASKGQYYGYTF.

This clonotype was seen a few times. The CDR3 spells CASSPPGTGLNEQFF. The CDR3 DNA sequence: TGTGCCAGCAGTCCCCCCGGGACAGGGTTGAATGAGCAGTTCTTC. The chain employs TRBV12-3 or TRBV12-4 and TRBJ2-1, with TRBD1 matching over 9 bases. This CDR3 region has 15 residues. The V and J ends lost 5 bases and 7 bases, in that order; junction bases with no gene match: 9.

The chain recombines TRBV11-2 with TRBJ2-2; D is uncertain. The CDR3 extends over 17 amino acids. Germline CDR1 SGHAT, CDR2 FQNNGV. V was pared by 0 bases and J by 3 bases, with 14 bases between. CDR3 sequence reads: CASSLDDYVVYTGELFF. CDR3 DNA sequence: TGTGCCAGCAGCTTAGATGATTACGTAGTCTACACCGGGGAGCTGTTTTTT.

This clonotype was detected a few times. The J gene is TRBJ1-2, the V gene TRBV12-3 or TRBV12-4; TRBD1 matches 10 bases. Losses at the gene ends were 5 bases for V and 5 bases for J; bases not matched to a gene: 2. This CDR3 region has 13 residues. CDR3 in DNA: TGTGCCAGCAGTCGACAGGGGGCGTATGGCTACACCTTC. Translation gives CASSRQGAYGYTF.

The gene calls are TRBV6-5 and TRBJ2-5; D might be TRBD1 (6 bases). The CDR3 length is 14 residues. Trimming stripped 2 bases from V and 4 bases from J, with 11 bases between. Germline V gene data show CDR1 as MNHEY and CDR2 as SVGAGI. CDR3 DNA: TGTGCCAGCAGTTACCGTGGACAGACAGAGACCCAGTACTTC. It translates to CASSYRGQTETQYF.

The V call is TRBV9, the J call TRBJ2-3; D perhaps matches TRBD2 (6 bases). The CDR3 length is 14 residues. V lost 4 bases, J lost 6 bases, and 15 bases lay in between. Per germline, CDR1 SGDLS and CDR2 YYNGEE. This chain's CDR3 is CASSYGGNWDTQYF. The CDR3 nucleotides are TGTGCCAGCAGCTACGGAGGGAACTGGGATACGCAGTATTTT.